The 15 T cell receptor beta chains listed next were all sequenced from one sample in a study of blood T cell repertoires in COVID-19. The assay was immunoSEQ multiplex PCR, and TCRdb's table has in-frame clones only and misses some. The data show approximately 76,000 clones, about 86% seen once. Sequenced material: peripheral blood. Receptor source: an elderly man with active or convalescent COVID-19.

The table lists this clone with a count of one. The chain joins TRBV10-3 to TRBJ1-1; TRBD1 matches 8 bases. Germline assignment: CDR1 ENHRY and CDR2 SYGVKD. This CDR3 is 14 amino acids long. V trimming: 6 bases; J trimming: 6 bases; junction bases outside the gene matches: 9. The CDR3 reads CAISHDRGGSEAFF. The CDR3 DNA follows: TGTGCCATCAGCCACGACAGGGGTGGGTCTGAAGCTTTCTTT.

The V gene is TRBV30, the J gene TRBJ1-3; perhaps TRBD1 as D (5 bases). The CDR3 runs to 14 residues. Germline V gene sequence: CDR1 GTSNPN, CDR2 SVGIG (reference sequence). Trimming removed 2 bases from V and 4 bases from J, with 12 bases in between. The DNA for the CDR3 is TGTGCCTGGAGTCGCGACAGAGGAGGAAACACCATATATTTT. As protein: CAWSRDRGGNTIYF.

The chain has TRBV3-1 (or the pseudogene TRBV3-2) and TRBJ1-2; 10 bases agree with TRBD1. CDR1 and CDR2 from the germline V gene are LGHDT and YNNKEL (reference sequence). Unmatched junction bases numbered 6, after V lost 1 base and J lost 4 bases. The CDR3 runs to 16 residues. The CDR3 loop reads CASSQAGTGVSYGYTF. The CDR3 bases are TGTGCCAGCAGCCAAGCCGGGACAGGGGTTTCCTATGGCTACACCTTC.

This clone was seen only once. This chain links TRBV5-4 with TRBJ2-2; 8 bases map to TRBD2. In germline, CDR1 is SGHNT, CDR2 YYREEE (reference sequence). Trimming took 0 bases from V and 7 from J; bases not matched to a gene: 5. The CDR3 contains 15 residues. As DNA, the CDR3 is TGTGCCAGCAGCTTGGACGGGAGGGCCAACGGGGAGCTGTTTTTT. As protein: CASSLDGRANGELFF.

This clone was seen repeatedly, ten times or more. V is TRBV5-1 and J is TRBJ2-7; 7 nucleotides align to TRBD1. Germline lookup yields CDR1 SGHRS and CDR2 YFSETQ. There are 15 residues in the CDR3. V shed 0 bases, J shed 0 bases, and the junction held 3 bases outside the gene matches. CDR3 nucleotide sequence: TGCGCCAGCAGCTTGGAGACAGGGATCTCCTACGAGCAGTACTTC. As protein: CASSLETGISYEQYF.

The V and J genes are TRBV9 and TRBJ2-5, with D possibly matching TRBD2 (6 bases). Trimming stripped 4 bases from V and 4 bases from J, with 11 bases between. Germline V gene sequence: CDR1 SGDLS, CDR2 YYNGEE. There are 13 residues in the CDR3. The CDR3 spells CASSPRGTETQYF. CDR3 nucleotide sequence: TGTGCCAGCAGCCCCCGGGGGACAGAGACCCAGTACTTC.

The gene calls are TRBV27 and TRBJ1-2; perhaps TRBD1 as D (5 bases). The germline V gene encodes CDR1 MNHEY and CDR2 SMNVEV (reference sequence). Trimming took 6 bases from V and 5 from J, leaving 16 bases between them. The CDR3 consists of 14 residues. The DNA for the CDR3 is TGTGCCAGCAGCCCGACCTGGAGGGGATATGGCTACACCTTC. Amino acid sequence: CASSPTWRGYGYTF.

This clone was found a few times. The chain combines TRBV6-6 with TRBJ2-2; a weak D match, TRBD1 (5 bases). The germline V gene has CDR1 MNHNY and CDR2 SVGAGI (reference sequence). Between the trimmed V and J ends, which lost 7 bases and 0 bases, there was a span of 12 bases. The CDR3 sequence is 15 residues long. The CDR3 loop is CASTSRTSNTGELFF. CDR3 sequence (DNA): TGTGCCAGCACCTCCCGGACATCGAACACCGGGGAGCTGTTTTTT.

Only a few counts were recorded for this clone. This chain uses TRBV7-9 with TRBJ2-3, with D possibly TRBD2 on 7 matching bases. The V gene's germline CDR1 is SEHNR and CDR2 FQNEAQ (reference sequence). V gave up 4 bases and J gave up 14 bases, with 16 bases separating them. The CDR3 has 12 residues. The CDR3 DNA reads TGTGCCAGCAGCTCTCAAGGGGGGGAATGGTATTTT. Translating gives CASSSQGGEWYF.

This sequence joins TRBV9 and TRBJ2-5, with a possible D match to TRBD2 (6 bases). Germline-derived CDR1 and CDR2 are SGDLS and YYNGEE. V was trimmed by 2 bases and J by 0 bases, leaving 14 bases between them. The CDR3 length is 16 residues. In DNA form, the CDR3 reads TGTGCCAGCAGCGTGGGTGGCGGGACTTACCAAGAGACCCAGTACTTC. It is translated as CASSVGGGTYQETQYF.

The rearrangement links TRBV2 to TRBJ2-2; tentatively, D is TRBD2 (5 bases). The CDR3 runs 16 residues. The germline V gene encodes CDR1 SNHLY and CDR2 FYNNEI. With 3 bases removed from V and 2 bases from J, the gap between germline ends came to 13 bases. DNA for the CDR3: TGTGCCAGCAGTGAGGCAAAAGCGGCAAACACCGGGGAGCTGTTTTTT. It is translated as CASSEAKAANTGELFF.

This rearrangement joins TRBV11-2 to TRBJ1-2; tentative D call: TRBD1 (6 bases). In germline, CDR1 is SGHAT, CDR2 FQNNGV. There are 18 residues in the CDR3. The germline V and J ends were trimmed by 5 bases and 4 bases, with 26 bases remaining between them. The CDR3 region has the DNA TGTGCCAGCAGCCTAGGCGTTTTGGACAGTCCGGGGGGCTATGGCTACACCTTC. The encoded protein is CASSLGVLDSPGGYGYTF.

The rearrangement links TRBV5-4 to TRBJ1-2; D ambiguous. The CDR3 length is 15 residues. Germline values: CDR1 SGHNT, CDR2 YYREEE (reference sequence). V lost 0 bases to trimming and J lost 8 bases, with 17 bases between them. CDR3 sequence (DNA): TGTGCCAGCAGCTTGGCGGCCAGGCAATTAGGCGGCTACACCTTC. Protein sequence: CASSLAARQLGGYTF.

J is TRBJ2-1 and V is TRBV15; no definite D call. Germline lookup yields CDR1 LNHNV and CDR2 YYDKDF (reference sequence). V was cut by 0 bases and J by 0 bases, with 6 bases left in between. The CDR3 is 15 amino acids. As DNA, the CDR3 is TGTGCCACCAGCAGAGATCCTAACTCCTACAATGAGCAGTTCTTC. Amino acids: CATSRDPNSYNEQFF.

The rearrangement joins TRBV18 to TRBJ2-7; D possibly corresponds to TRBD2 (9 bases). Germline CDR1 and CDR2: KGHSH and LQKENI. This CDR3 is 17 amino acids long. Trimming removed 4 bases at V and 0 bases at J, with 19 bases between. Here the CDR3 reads CASSHRRGGQASYEQYF. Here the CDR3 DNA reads TGTGCCAGCTCACACAGGCGGGGGGGACAGGCCTCCTACGAGCAGTACTTC.